The clone carrying this T cell receptor (beta chain) was seen once. The data originate from a study of control samples from healthy donors and cancer patients. Germline V gene lookup returns CDR1 MDHEN and CDR2 SYDVKM. Trimming took off 3 bases at V and 4 bases at J, with 15 bases between the two ends. This CDR3 comprises 15 residues. Produced via immunoSEQ multiplex PCR; TCRdb's table is partial and in-frame only. Of some 51,000 clones listed, 95% to 97% are singletons. This clonotype was sampled from a woman under 30 in good health. Sequenced material: blood. The V gene is TRBV28, the J gene TRBJ1-2; D ambiguous. CDR3 sequence reads: CASSLLSVFVYGYTF. For the CDR3, the DNA is TGTGCCAGCAGTTTGTTGTCTGTTTTCGTCTATGGCTACACCTTC.